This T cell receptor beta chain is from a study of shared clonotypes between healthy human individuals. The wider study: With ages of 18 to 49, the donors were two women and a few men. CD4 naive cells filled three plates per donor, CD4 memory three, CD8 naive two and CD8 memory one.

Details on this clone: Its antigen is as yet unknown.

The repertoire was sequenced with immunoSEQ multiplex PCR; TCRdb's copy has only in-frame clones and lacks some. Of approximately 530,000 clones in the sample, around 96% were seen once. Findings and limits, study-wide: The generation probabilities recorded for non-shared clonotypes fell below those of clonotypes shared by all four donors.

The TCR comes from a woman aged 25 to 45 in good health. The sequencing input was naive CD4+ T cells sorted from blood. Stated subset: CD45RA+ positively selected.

Here the CDR3 reads CASSEVAGGPADTQYF. The CDR3 region has the DNA TGTGCCAGCAGCGAAGTTGCGGGAGGGCCTGCAGATACGCAGTATTTT. The gene calls are TRBV9 and TRBJ2-3; 9 bases are shared with TRBD2. CDR1 is SGDLS, CDR2 YYNGEE, per germline. The CDR3 is made up of 16 amino acids. The V gene end was trimmed by 3 bases and the J gene end by 4 bases; junction bases not matched to a gene: 9.